The clone carrying this T cell receptor (beta chain) was picked up a small number of times. Its cognate antigen is unknown. Other DNA sequences in this sample translate to the same CDR3. This specimen comes from a study of shared clonotypes between healthy human individuals. Naive CD45RA+ and memory CD45RA-negative subsets were split from CD4+ cells. Once extracted for a subset, genomic DNA was divided evenly among several immunoSEQ plates. DNA at about 210 ng, 25,000 to 35,000 T cell genomes, went into sorted-subset replicate PCRs. The data were produced by immunoSEQ multiplex PCR, yet TCRdb's version contains in-frame clones alone and is incomplete. This repertoire shows fewer than 2.5 million clones, more than 85% found once; its top ten account for more than 0.35%. V lost 4 bases and J lost 1, with 3 bases in between. Germline values: CDR1 SGHRS, CDR2 YFSETQ. The CDR3 sequence is 11 residues long.

Findings and caveats of the study: When compared with the clonotypes that were shared by all four sorted-subset donors, the non-shared clonotypes turned out to have lower generation probabilities.

The rearrangement links TRBV5-1 to TRBJ2-7; unclear D gene. Sequenced material: naive CD4+ T cells from PBMCs. Subset given: CD45RA+ positively selected. The receptor was derived from a man between 18 and 35 years old in good health. Some clones in this sample may be carry-over from other donors' samples. DNA of the CDR3: TGCGCCAGCAGCGCGTCCTACGAGCAGTACTTC. Protein product: CASSASYEQYF.